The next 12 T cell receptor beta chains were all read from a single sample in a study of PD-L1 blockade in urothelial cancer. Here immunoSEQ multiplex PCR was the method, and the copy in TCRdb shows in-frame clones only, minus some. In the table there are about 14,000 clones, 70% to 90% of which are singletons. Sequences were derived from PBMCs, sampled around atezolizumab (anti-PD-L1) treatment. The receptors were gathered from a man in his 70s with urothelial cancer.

The CDR3 here is CASSVDVGTGGYEQYF. The CDR3, as DNA: TGTGCCAGCAGCGTAGATGTTGGGACAGGGGGCTACGAGCAGTACTTC. J is TRBJ2-7 and V is TRBV9, with 11 bases lining up with TRBD1. The CDR3 is 16 residues long. J gave up 3 bases and V 0 bases, and 5 bases lay outside the gene matches. Germline CDR1 is SGDLS and CDR2 is YYNGEE.

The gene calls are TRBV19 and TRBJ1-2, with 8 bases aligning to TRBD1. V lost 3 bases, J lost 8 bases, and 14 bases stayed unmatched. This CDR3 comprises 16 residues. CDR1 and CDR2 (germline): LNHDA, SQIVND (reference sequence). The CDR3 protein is CASSIRQGIKIIGYTF. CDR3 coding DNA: TGTGCCAGTAGTATCCGACAGGGGATTAAGATCATAGGCTACACCTTC.

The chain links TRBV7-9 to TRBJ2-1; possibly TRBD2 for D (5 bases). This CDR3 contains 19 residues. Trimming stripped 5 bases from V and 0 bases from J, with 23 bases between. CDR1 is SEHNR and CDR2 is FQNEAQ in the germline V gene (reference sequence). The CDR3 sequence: CASSPSFPRDRDSYNEQFF. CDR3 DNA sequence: TGTGCCAGCAGCCCTTCCTTTCCGCGTGACCGGGACTCCTACAATGAGCAGTTCTTC.

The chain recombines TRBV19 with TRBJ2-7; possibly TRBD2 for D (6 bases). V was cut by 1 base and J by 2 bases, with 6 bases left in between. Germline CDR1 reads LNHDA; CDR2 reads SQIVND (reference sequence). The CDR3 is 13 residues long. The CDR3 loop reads CASSIGLAYEQYF. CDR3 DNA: TGTGCCAGTAGTATAGGACTAGCCTACGAGCAGTACTTC.

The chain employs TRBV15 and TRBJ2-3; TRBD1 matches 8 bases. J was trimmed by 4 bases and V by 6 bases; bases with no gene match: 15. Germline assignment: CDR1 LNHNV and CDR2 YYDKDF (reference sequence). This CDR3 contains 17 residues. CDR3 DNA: TGTGCCACCAGAGCCACCCGGGACAGGATCCCCCCAGATACGCAGTATTTT. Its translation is CATRATRDRIPPDTQYF.

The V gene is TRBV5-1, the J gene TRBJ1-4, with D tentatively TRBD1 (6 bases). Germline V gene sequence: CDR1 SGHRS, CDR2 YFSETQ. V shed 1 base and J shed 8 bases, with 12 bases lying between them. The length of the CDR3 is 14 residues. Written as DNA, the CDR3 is TGCGCCAGCAGCTTGTCCCGGCAGGGGGAAAAACTGTTTTTT. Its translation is CASSLSRQGEKLFF.

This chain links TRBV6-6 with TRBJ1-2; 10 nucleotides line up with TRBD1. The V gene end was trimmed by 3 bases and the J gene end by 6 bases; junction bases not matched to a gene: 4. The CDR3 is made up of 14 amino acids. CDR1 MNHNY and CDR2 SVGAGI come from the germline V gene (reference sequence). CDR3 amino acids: CASSYDRGRDGYTF. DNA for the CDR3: TGTGCCAGCAGTTATGACAGGGGGCGTGATGGCTACACCTTC.

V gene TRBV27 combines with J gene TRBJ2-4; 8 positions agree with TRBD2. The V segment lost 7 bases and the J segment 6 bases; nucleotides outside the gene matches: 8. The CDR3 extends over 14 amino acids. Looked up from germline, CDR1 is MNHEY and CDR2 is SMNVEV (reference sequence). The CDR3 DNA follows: TGTGCCAGCAAAAGCGGGGGAGGGGGAAACATTCAGTACTTC. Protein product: CASKSGGGGNIQYF.

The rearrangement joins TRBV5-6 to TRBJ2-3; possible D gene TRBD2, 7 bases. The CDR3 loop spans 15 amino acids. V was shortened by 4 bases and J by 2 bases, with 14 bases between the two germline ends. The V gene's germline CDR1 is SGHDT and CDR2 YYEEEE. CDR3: CASSPAGALTDTQYF. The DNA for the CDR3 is TGTGCCAGCAGCCCCGCGGGGGCCCTCACAGATACGCAGTATTTT.

The CDR3, as DNA: TGTGCCAGCAGGTCCCGAAGGGGCACCGGGGAGCTGTTTTTT. This sequence encodes CASRSRRGTGELFF. V usage is TRBV7-8 and J usage is TRBJ2-2, with a weak D call TRBD1 (5 bases). The germline V and J ends were trimmed by 6 bases and 4 bases, with 12 bases remaining between them. The CDR3 runs 14 residues. Germline loops: CDR1 SGHVS, CDR2 FQNEAQ.

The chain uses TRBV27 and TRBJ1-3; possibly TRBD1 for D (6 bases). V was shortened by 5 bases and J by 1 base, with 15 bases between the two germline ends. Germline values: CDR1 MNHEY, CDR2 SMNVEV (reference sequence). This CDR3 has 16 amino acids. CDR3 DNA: TGTGCCAGCAGTCCCCGGACAGTTTTATCTGGAAACACCATATATTTT. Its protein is CASSPRTVLSGNTIYF.

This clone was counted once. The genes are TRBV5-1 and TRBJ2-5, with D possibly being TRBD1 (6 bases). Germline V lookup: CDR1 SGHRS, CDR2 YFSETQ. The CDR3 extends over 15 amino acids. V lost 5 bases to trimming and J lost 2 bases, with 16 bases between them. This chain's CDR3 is CASSVGSRGQETQYF. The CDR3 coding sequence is TGCGCCAGCAGTGTGGGTTCGAGGGGGCAAGAGACCCAGTACTTC.